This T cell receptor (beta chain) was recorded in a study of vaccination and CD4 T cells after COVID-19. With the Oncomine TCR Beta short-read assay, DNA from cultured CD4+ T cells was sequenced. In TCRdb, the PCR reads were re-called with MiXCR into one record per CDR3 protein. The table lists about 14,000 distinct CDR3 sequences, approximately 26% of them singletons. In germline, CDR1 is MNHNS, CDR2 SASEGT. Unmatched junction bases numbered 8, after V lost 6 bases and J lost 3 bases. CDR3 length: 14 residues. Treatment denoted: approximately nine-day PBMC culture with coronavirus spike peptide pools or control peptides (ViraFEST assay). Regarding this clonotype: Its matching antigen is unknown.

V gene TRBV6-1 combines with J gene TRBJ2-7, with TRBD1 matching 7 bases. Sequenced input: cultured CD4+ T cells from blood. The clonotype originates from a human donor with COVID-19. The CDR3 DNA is TGTGCCAGCAGGTTGGGACAGACTATCTACGAGCAGTACTTC. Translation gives CASRLGQTIYEQYF.